The clone carrying this TCR beta chain was found many times. Germline lookup yields CDR1 SGHRS and CDR2 YFSETQ. Trimming cost V 0 bases and J 0 bases, with 10 bases left between them. The CDR3 totals 16 residues. These data belong to a study of T-cell reconstitution after alpha-beta-depleted transplantation in children. Researchers prepared the TCRbeta library using unique molecular identifiers, the study reports. From the PCR reads, TCRdb called clonotypes with MiXCR, one entry per CDR3 protein. The sample contains 280,000 or so distinct CDR3 sequences, under 14% of which appear only once. The receptor comes from a male patient under 10 years old who had a stem cell transplant for chronic granulomatous disease, so the T cells may come from the graft donor. This chain links TRBV5-1 with TRBJ1-5, with a tentative D call TRBD1 (5 bases). The source material was peripheral blood, sampled 180 days after TCRalphabeta/CD19-depleted stem cell transplant. CDR3 region: CASSLGGTLSNQPQHF. The CDR3 bases are TGCGCCAGCAGCTTGGGTGGGACGCTTAGCAATCAGCCCCAGCATTTT. Full variable domain (remainder filled in from reference TRBV5-1 and TRBJ1-5): KAGVTQTPRYLIKTRGQQVTLSCSPISGHRSVSWYQQTPGQGLQFLFEYFSETQRNKGNFPGRFSGRQFSNSRSEMNVSTLELGDSALYLCASSLGGTLSNQPQHFGDGTRLSIL.